The T cell receptor (beta chain) described here comes from a study of immune evolution from preneoplasia to lung adenocarcinoma. In regard to this clone: Its antigen is unidentified.

General study findings and limits: Normal lung had the highest top T cell clone frequencies. Clonality was highest in normal lung, lower in later-stage lesions apparently.

Between the mid-2010s and the late 2010s, patients underwent resection in Japan or China. Histologic diagnosis was independently verified by two lung pathologists. This table comes from immunoSEQ multiplex PCR, and its TCRdb copy is limited to in-frame clones, with some not included. The sample lists about 3,900 clones, around nine tenths seen once, with around 5.3% in the top ten. Trimming shortened V by 5 bases and J by 0 bases, and 17 bases separated the two germline ends. In germline, CDR1 is LNHNV, CDR2 YYDKDF (reference sequence). The CDR3 is made up of 18 amino acids. Sequenced input: FFPE minimally invasive lung adenocarcinoma tissue. The TCR originated in a donor older than 65 with lung adenocarcinoma. This chain joins TRBV15 and TRBJ2-6; D is possibly TRBD1 or TRBD2 (5 bases each). The DNA of the CDR3 is TGTGCCACCAGCCCCGGGACGATCGACAGCTCTGGGGCCAACGTCCTGACTTTC. Translation: CATSPGTIDSSGANVLTF.